The T cell receptor beta chain described here comes from a study of tissue T cells after allogeneic stem cell transplantation. Trimming stripped 6 bases from V and 1 base from J, with 7 bases between. Germline V gene lookup returns CDR1 MSHET and CDR2 SYDVDS. CDR3 length equals 13 residues. This clone was counted once. Antigen unknown. Gene names and germline match the mouse. The read gets to within 1 residue of the CDR3 end, and the germline J gene fills in the rest. Measured with immunoSEQ multiplex PCR; TCRdb has only the in-frame clones, and not every one. The table includes about 21,000 clones, about 70% detected once. Findings of the study overall: The patient cohort was small and clinically heterogeneous, with limited sampling depth. Motif-based clustering found tissue-specific repertoire signatures shared across patients, though few clones were shared. Which tissue TCRs were alloreactive or antigen-specific was not determined. Some clones might be persisting host cells. Within patients, tissue anatomy strongly shaped TCR repertoire composition.

This chain links TRBV29 with TRBJ2-1; the D gene could be TRBD1 or TRBD2 (5 bases each). The TCR comes from a female BALB/c mouse in good health. Strain haplotype (MHC): H2-d. The sample consisted of blood. CDR3 DNA, as far as it was read: TGTGCTAGCAGGCGGGACAACTATGCTGAGCAGTTC. Its protein product is CASRRDNYAEQF. The complete CDR3 protein is CASRRDNYAEQFF.